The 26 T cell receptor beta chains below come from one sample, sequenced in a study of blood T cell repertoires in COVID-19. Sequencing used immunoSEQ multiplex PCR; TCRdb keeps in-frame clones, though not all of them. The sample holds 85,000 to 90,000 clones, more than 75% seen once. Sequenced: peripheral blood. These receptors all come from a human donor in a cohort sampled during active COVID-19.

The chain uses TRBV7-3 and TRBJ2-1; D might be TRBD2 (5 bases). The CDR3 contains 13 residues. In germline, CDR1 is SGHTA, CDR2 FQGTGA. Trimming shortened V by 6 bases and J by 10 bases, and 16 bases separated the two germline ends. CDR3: CASRTPAGREQFF. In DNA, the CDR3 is TGTGCCAGCAGGACCCCCGCGGGCAGGGAGCAGTTCTTC.

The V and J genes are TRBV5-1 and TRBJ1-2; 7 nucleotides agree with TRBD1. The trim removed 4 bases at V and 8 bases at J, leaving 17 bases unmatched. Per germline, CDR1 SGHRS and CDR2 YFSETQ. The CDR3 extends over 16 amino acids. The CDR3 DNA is TGCGCCAGCAGCCTGGGGGGACAGCCCCCCCCGGGGGGCTACACCTTC. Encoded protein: CASSLGGQPPPGGYTF.

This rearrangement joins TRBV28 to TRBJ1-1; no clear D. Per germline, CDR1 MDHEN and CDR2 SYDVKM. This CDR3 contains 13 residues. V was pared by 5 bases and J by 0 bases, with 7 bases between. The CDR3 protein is CASSPYMNTEAFF. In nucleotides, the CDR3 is TGTGCCAGCAGTCCCTATATGAACACTGAAGCTTTCTTT. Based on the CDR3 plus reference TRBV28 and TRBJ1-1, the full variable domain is DVKVTQSSRYLVKRTGEKVFLECVQDMDHENMFWYRQDPGLGLRLIYFSYDVKMKEKGDIPEGYSVSREKKERFSLILESASTNQTSMYLCASSPYMNTEAFFGQGTRLTVV.

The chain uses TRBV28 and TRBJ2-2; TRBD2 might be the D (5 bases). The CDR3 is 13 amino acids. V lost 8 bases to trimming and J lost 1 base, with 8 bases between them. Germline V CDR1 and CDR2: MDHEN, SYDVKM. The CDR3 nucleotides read TGTGCCAGCGTTCGGGGGAACACCGGGGAGCTGTTTTTT. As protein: CASVRGNTGELFF.

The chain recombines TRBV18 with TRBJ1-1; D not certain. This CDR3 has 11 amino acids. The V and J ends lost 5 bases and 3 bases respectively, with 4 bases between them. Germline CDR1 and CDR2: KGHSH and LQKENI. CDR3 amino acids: CASSADTEAFF. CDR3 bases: TGTGCCAGCTCAGCAGACACTGAAGCTTTCTTT.

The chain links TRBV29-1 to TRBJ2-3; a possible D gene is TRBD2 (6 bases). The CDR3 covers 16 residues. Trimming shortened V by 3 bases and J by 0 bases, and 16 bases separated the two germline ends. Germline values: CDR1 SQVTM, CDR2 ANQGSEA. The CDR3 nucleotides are TGCAGCGTTGATGGCGGGGTTAGCAAGAGCACAGATACGCAGTATTTT. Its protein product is CSVDGGVSKSTDTQYF.

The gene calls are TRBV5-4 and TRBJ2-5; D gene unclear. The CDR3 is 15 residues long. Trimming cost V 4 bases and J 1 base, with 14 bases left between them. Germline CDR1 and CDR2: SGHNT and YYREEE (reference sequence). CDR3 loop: CASSILGSSQETQYF. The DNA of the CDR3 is TGTGCCAGCAGCATACTCGGGTCTTCCCAAGAGACCCAGTACTTC. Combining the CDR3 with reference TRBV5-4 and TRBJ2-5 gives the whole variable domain ETGVTQSPTHLIKTRGQQVTLRCSSQSGHNTVSWYQQALGQGPQFIFQYYREEENGRGNFPPRFSGLQFPNYSSELNVNALELDDSALYLCASSILGSSQETQYFGPGTRLLVL.

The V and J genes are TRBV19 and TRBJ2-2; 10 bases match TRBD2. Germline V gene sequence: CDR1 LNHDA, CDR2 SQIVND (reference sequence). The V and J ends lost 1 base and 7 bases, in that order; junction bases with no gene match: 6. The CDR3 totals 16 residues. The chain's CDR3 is CASSIALGLASGELFF. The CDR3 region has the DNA TGTGCCAGTAGTATAGCCTTGGGACTAGCGAGCGGGGAGCTGTTTTTT.

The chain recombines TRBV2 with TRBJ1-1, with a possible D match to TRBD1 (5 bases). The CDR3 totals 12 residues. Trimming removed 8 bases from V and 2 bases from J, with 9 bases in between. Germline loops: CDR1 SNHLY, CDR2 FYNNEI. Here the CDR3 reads CASSGGNTEAFF. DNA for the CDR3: TGTGCCAGCTCCGGGGGTAACACTGAAGCTTTCTTT.

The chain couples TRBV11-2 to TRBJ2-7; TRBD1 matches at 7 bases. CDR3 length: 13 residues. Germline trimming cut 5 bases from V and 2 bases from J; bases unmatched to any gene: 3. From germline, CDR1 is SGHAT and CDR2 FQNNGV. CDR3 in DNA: TGTGCCAGCAGCGTAACAGGGGCCTACGAGCAGTACTTC. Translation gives CASSVTGAYEQYF.

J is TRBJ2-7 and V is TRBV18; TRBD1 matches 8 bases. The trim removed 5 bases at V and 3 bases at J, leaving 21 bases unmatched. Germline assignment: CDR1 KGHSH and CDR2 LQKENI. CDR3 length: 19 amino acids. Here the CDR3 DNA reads TGTGCCAGCTCAGTCGGGGTGTTAATTCGGGGACAGGACTTCTACGAGCAGTACTTC. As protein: CASSVGVLIRGQDFYEQYF.

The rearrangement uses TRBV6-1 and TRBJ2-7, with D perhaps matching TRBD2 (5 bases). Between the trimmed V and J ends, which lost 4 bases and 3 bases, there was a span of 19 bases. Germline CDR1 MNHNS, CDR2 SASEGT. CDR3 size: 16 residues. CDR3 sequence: CASSGSGVSGYYEQYF. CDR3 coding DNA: TGTGCCAGCAGTGGATCGGGCGTCAGCGGTTACTACGAGCAGTACTTC.

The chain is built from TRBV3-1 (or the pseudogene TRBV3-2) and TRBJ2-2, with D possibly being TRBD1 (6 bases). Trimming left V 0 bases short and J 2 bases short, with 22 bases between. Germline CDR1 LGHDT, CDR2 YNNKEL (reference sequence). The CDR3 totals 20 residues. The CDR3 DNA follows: TGTGCCAGCAGCCAAGATCTAAGGGTGAGAGGGACATTCAACACCGGGGAGCTGTTTTTT. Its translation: CASSQDLRVRGTFNTGELFF.

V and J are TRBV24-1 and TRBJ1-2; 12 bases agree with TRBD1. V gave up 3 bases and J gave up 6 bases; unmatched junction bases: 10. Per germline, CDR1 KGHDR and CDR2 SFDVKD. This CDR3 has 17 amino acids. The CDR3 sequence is CATSDVGTGGREDGYTF. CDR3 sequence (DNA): TGTGCCACCAGTGATGTGGGGACAGGGGGCCGTGAAGATGGCTACACCTTC.

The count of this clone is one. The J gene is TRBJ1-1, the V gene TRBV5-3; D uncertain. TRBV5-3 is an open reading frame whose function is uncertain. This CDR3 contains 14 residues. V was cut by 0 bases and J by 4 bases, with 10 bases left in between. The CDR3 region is CARSLAEEGTEAFF. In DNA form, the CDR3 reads TGTGCCAGAAGCTTGGCGGAAGAGGGCACTGAAGCTTTCTTT.

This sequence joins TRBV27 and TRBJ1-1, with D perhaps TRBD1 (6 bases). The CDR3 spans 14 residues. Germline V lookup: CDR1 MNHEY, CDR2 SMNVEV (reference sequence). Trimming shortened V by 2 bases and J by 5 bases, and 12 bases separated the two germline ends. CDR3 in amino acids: CASSLRGIRTEAFF. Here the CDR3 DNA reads TGTGCCAGCAGTTTAAGGGGGATTAGGACTGAAGCTTTCTTT.

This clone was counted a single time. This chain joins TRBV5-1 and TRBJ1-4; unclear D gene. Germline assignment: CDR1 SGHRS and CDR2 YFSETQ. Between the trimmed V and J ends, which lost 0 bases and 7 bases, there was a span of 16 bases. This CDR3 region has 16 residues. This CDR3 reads CASSLAGGGRGEKLFF. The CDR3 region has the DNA TGCGCCAGCAGCTTGGCCGGCGGAGGGCGCGGTGAAAAACTGTTTTTT. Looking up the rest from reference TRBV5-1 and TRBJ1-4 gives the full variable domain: KAGVTQTPRYLIKTRGQQVTLSCSPISGHRSVSWYQQTPGQGLQFLFEYFSETQRNKGNFPGRFSGRQFSNSRSEMNVSTLELGDSALYLCASSLAGGGRGEKLFFGSGTQLSVL.

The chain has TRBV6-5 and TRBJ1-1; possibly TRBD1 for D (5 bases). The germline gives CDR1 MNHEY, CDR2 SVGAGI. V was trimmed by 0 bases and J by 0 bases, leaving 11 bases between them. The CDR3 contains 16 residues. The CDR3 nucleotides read TGTGCCAGCAGTTACTCGACAGATAGGATGAACACTGAAGCTTTCTTT. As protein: CASSYSTDRMNTEAFF.

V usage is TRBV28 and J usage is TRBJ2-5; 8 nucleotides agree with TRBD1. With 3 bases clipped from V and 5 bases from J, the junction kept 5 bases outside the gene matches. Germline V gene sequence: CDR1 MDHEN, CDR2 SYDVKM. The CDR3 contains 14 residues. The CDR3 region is CASSFFQGAETQYF. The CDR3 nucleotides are TGTGCCAGCAGTTTTTTCCAGGGGGCCGAGACCCAGTACTTC.

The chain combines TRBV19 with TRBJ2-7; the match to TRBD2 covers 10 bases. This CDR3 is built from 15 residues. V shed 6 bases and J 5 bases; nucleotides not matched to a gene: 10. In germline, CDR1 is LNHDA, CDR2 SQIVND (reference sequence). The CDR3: CASSPLAGVNDEQYF. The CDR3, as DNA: TGTGCCAGTAGCCCCCTAGCGGGAGTAAACGACGAGCAGTACTTC.

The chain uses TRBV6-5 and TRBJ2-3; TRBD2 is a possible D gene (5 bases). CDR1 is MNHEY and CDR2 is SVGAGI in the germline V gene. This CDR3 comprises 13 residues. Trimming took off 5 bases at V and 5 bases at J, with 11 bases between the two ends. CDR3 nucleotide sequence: TGTGCCAGCAGTAGAGGGCCCGGAGATACGCAGTATTTT. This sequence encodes CASSRGPGDTQYF.

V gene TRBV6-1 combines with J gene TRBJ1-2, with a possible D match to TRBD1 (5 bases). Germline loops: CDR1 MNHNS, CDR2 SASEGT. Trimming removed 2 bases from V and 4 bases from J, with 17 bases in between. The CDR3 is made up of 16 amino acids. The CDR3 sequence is CASSENPGGSFYGYTF. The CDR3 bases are TGTGCCAGCAGTGAAAACCCCGGGGGGAGCTTCTATGGCTACACCTTC.

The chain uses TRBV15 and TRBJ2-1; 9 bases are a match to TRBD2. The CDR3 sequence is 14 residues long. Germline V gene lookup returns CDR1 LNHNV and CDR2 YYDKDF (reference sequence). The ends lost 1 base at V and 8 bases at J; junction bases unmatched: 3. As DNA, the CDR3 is TGTGCCACCAGCAGAGGGGGACTAGCAGATGAGCAGTTCTTC. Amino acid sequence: CATSRGGLADEQFF.

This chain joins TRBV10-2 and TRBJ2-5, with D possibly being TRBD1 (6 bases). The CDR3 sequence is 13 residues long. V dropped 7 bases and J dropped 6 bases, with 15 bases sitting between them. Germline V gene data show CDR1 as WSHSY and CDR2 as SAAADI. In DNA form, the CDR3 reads TGCGCCAGCAACACAGGGAATGCGAAGACCCAGTACTTC. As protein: CASNTGNAKTQYF.

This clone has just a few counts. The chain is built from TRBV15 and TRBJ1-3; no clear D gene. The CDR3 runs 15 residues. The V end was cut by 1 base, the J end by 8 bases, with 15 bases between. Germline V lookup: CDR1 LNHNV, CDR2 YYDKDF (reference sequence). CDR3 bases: TGTGCCACCAGCAGAGGGGCGGGGTGGTCGGACACCATATATTTT. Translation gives CATSRGAGWSDTIYF.

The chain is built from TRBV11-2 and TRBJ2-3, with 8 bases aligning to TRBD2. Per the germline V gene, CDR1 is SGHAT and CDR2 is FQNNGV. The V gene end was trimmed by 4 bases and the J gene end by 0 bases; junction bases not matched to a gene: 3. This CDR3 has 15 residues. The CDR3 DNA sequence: TGTGCCAGCAGCTCTAGCGGGTCTAGCACAGATACGCAGTATTTT. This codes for CASSSSGSSTDTQYF.